This passage covers 2 T cell receptor beta chains from one sample sequenced in a study of T cell responses to AZD1222 COVID-19 vaccine (dated by TCRdb to the early 2020s). Library generation was performed with the immunoSEQ multiplex PCR assay. TCRdb re-hosts the immuneACCESS table, in-frame sequences only. Its copies lack some clones; in the studies checked, an unresolved V gene accounts for under half of them, and the cause for the rest is not known. The sample table records 90,000 to 150,000 clones; roughly 87% of these occur just once. Approximately 9.3% of the sample is taken by the ten largest. Interpreted using the paper, the time point label stands for: baseline before first vaccination. The sequenced sample was peripheral blood, obtained on day 0 of AZD1222 vaccination. These receptors all come from an adult in good health.

This clone was seen only once. The V call is TRBV29-1, the J call TRBJ1-2; 10 bases align to TRBD1. Germline-derived CDR1 and CDR2 are SQVTM and ANQGSEA. CDR3 length equals 15 residues. With 6 bases clipped from V and 0 bases from J, the junction kept 7 bases outside the gene matches. The CDR3 sequence: CSVGDRGRSNYGYTF. Here the CDR3 DNA reads TGCAGCGTAGGGGACAGGGGTAGATCTAACTATGGCTACACCTTC.

V gene TRBV11-3 combines with J gene TRBJ1-2; 7 nucleotides match TRBD1. This CDR3 contains 16 residues. Per germline, CDR1 SGHNT and CDR2 YENEEA. The V gene end was trimmed by 3 bases and the J gene end by 1 base; junction bases not matched to a gene: 8. The CDR3 DNA reads TGTGCCAGCAGCTTCGCCGGGACAGCGATTAACTATGGCTACACCTTC. As protein: CASSFAGTAINYGYTF. Filled out from reference TRBV11-3 and TRBJ1-2, the complete variable domain reads EAGVVQSPRYKIIEKKQPVAFWCNPISGHNTLYWYLQNLGQGPELLIRYENEEAVDDSQLPKDRFSAERLKGVDSTLKIQPAELGDSAVYLCASSFAGTAINYGYTFGSGTRLTVV.